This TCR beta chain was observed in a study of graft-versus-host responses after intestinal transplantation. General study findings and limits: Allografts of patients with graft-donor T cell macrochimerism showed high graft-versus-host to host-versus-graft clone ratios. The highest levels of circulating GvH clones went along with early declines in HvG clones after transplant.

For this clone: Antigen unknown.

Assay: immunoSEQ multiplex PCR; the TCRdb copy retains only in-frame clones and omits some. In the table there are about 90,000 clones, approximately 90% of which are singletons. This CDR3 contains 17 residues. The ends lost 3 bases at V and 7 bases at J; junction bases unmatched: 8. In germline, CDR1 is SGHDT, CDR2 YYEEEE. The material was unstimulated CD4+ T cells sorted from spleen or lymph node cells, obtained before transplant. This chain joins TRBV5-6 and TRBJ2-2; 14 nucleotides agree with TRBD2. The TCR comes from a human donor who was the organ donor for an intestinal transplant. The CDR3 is CASSSGLAGGHVGELFF. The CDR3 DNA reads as TGTGCCAGCAGCTCCGGACTAGCGGGGGGCCATGTCGGGGAGCTGTTTTTT.